Below are 29 T cell receptor beta chains sequenced from a single sample in a study of blood T cell repertoires in COVID-19. Method: immunoSEQ multiplex PCR; TCRdb's copy keeps in-frame clones and lacks some. The sample lists around 9,000 clones, 80% to 90% occurring once. The sample was peripheral blood. The receptors were sampled from a man between 60 and 75 years old with active COVID-19.

The chain has TRBV7-5 and TRBJ2-7; the D call of TRBD1 is as the table states it, not checked on the DNA. TRBV7-5 is designated a pseudogene. This CDR3 contains 13 residues. CDR3 residues: CARSAGQGREQYF. The CDR3 nucleotides are TGTGCCAGAAGCGCTGGACAGGGCCGGGAGCAGTACTTC.

This chain joins TRBV28 and TRBJ1-2; no clear D gene. There are 12 residues in the CDR3. From germline, CDR1 is MDHEN and CDR2 SYDVKM. V was trimmed by 5 bases and J by 8 bases, leaving 12 bases between them. In DNA form, the CDR3 reads TGTGCCAGCAGTCCCTTTTTGAGGGGCTACACCTTC. Residues: CASSPFLRGYTF.

The chain has TRBV7-9 and TRBJ2-5; 8 positions match TRBD1. The trim removed 3 bases at V and 5 bases at J, leaving 2 bases unmatched. The CDR3 is 13 residues long. The germline gives CDR1 SEHNR, CDR2 FQNEAQ (reference sequence). The CDR3 sequence is CASSFQGAETQYF. Written as DNA, the CDR3 is TGTGCCAGCAGCTTTCAGGGGGCTGAGACCCAGTACTTC.

The chain recombines TRBV5-1 with TRBJ2-5; possible D gene TRBD2, 5 bases. Trimming pared 4 bases from V and 5 bases from J, leaving 15 bases between. The CDR3 runs to 14 residues. Germline CDR1 SGHRS, CDR2 YFSETQ. The CDR3 loop reads CASSQVAGGETQYF. In DNA form, the CDR3 reads TGCGCCAGCAGCCAGGTGGCGGGTGGGGAGACCCAGTACTTC.

V and J are TRBV10-3 and TRBJ2-7; 7 bases map to TRBD1. The V gene's germline CDR1 is ENHRY and CDR2 SYGVKD. CDR3 size: 14 residues. V lost 5 bases and J lost 6; bases outside the gene matches: 10. DNA for the CDR3: TGTGCCATCAGTCCGGGACAGCGATCTCGCGAGCAGTACTTC. This gives the protein CAISPGQRSREQYF.

The table lists this clone with a few counts. The chain has TRBV9 and TRBJ2-2, with a possible D match to TRBD2 (6 bases). The V and J ends lost 7 bases and 6 bases respectively, with 13 bases between them. The CDR3 covers 13 residues. CDR1 and CDR2 (germline): SGDLS, YYNGEE. This CDR3 reads CASSVGRAGELFF. The CDR3 DNA reads as TGTGCCAGCTCCGTCGGGAGAGCCGGGGAGCTGTTTTTT.

V usage is TRBV7-9 and J usage is TRBJ1-6; D may be TRBD1 (5 bases). Germline loops: CDR1 SEHNR, CDR2 FQNEAQ (reference sequence). V was trimmed by 5 bases and J by 9 bases, leaving 14 bases between them. The CDR3 is made up of 14 amino acids. The CDR3, as DNA: TGTGCCAGCAGCCCTACCTCAGGGTTTTCACCCCTCCACTTT. Translated, it gives CASSPTSGFSPLHF.

Turning to this clone: Additional DNA sequences in this sample encode the identical CDR3. The chain employs TRBV30 and TRBJ1-5, with unresolved D. V was cut by 2 bases and J by 7 bases, with 9 bases left in between. Per germline, CDR1 GTSNPN and CDR2 SVGIG (reference sequence). This CDR3 is built from 12 residues. Here the CDR3 DNA reads TGTGCCTGGAGTCCCGCTGGCCAGCCCCAGCATTTT. This translates into CAWSPAGQPQHF.

The chain combines TRBV9 with TRBJ2-7, with TRBD2 identical over 9 bases. Losses at the gene ends were 2 bases for V and 5 bases for J; bases not matched to a gene: 8. The germline CDR1 and CDR2 sequences are SGDLS and YYNGEE. The CDR3 covers 15 residues. The DNA for the CDR3 is TGTGCCAGCAGCGTCTCGGCGGGGGGGCCCCACGAGCAGTACTTC. It encodes CASSVSAGGPHEQYF.

The V and J genes are TRBV10-3 and TRBJ1-5; perhaps TRBD1 as D (5 bases). Germline-derived CDR1 and CDR2 are ENHRY and SYGVKD. V lost 3 bases, J lost 5 bases, and 8 bases lay in between. The CDR3 runs to 13 residues. The CDR3 DNA is TGTGCCATCAGTGACAGGGTAGATCAGCCCCAGCATTTT. Translated: CAISDRVDQPQHF.

This clone was observed a handful of times. The V and J genes are TRBV19 and TRBJ2-1; 9 positions agree with TRBD1. The germline gives CDR1 LNHDA, CDR2 SQIVND (reference sequence). This CDR3 comprises 14 residues. The trim removed 6 bases at V and 9 bases at J, leaving 9 bases unmatched. CDR3 nucleotides: TGTGCCAGTAGGGAGACAGGGGGATATGGTGAGCAGTTCTTC. It codes for CASRETGGYGEQFF. The full variable domain, in which reference TRBV19 and TRBJ2-1 provide the parts outside the CDR3, is DGGITQSPKYLFRKEGQNVTLSCEQNLNHDAMYWYRQDPGQGLRLIYYSQIVNDFQKGDIAEGYSVSREKKESFPLTVTSAQKNPTAFYLCASRETGGYGEQFFGPGTRLTVL.

This clone was detected a few times. The chain joins TRBV2 to TRBJ1-3, with D tentatively TRBD1 (6 bases). Germline CDR1 SNHLY, CDR2 FYNNEI. Trimming removed 3 bases from V and 2 bases from J, with 11 bases in between. This CDR3 contains 15 residues. Written as DNA, the CDR3 is TGTGCCAGCAGTGATCGAGGGGGAACTGGAAACACCATATATTTT. As protein: CASSDRGGTGNTIYF.

The chain links TRBV27 to TRBJ1-1; tentatively, D is TRBD1 (6 bases). V shed 8 bases and J shed 1 base, with 20 bases lying between them. The CDR3 has 16 residues. In germline, CDR1 is MNHEY, CDR2 SMNVEV (reference sequence). The CDR3 nucleotides are TGTGCCAGCCGAAGCCAACTCAGACAGGCGAACACTGAAGCTTTCTTT. The encoded protein is CASRSQLRQANTEAFF.

The chain links TRBV2 to TRBJ1-6, with D unclear. V lost 3 bases to trimming and J lost 1 base, with 16 bases between them. Germline-derived CDR1 and CDR2 are SNHLY and FYNNEI. The CDR3 sequence is 18 residues long. CDR3 sequence (DNA): TGTGCCAGCAGTGATGGGAGAGTCGGCCGGTCCTATAATTCACCCCTCCACTTT. Translation gives CASSDGRVGRSYNSPLHF.

This chain joins TRBV6-5 and TRBJ2-2, with 7 nucleotides matching TRBD2. Germline trimming cut 8 bases from V and 4 bases from J; bases unmatched to any gene: 1. The germline CDR1 and CDR2 sequences are MNHEY and SVGAGI. The CDR3 contains 12 residues. The CDR3 nucleotides are TGTGCCAGCGGGGGGGGCACCGGGGAGCTGTTTTTT. Its translation: CASGGGTGELFF.

This chain links TRBV6-1 with TRBJ1-2, with 8 bases that match TRBD1. The length of the CDR3 is 16 residues. CDR1 is MNHNS and CDR2 is SASEGT in the germline V gene. Trimming took 3 bases from V and 0 from J; bases not matched to a gene: 6. The CDR3 reads CASSERGTGSNYGYTF. The CDR3 bases are TGTGCCAGCAGTGAGCGGGGGACAGGTTCTAACTATGGCTACACCTTC.

In this sample, this clone turned up once. This rearrangement joins TRBV6-5 to TRBJ1-5, with 8 bases lining up with TRBD1. The CDR3 spans 15 residues. CDR1 and CDR2 from the germline V gene are MNHEY and SVGAGI. The V and J ends lost 7 bases and 4 bases, in that order; junction bases with no gene match: 9. The CDR3 region is CASTLTGGGNQPQHF. CDR3 DNA sequence: TGTGCCAGCACCCTTACAGGGGGTGGGAATCAGCCCCAGCATTTT.

The J gene is TRBJ1-1, the V gene TRBV2; TRBD1 might be the D (5 bases). CDR1 is SNHLY and CDR2 is FYNNEI in the germline V gene. The CDR3 is 11 amino acids. Between the trimmed V and J ends, which lost 4 bases and 8 bases, there was a span of 8 bases. CDR3 DNA sequence: TGTGCCAGCAGTGGACGGACAGAAGCTTTCTTT. The encoded protein is CASSGRTEAFF.

The chain links TRBV24-1 to TRBJ2-5; 8 bases are a match to TRBD1. The CDR3 sequence is 15 residues long. Germline assignment: CDR1 KGHDR and CDR2 SFDVKD. The junction had 9 bases not matched to a gene; V was cut back by 5 bases and J by 5 bases. The CDR3 coding sequence is TGTGCCACCAGTGGGCCGGAGACAGGGGTTGAGACCCAGTACTTC. Amino acid sequence: CATSGPETGVETQYF.

This chain joins TRBV2 and TRBJ1-2, with D possibly TRBD1 on 5 matching bases. Trimming removed 6 bases from V and 2 bases from J, with 10 bases in between. The CDR3 extends over 13 amino acids. Germline CDR1 and CDR2: SNHLY and FYNNEI. This CDR3 reads CASSPTENYGYTF. Written as DNA, the CDR3 is TGTGCCAGCAGCCCGACAGAGAACTATGGCTACACCTTC. Together with reference TRBV2 and TRBJ1-2, the CDR3 gives the full variable domain: EPEVTQTPSHQVTQMGQEVILRCVPISNHLYFYWYRQILGQKVEFLVSFYNNEISEKSEIFDDQFSVERPDGSNFTLKIRSTKLEDSAMYFCASSPTENYGYTFGSGTRLTVV.

The rearrangement uses TRBV15 and TRBJ2-7; 12 bases align to TRBD1. Trimming removed 2 bases from V and 5 bases from J; junction bases left unmatched: 10. The germline gives CDR1 LNHNV, CDR2 YYDKDF (reference sequence). The CDR3 is 17 amino acids. For the CDR3, the DNA is TGTGCCACCAGCAGACTCGTGTTCGGGACAGGGGGCCACGAGCAGTACTTC. Protein: CATSRLVFGTGGHEQYF.

The chain joins TRBV14 to TRBJ1-1, with D hard to call. From germline, CDR1 is SGHDN and CDR2 FVKESK. Between the trimmed V and J ends, which lost 5 bases and 4 bases, there was a span of 8 bases. The CDR3 contains 12 residues. The CDR3 region is CASSYTVTEAFF. The CDR3 DNA sequence: TGTGCCAGCAGCTACACAGTCACTGAAGCTTTCTTT.

The chain joins TRBV28 to TRBJ2-3; 8 nucleotides align to TRBD1. The CDR3 has 14 amino acids. Germline loops: CDR1 MDHEN, CDR2 SYDVKM. Trimming cost V 7 bases and J 1 base; bases outside gene matches: 4. The CDR3 loop reads CASTPGGGTDTQYF. CDR3 nucleotide sequence: TGTGCCAGCACCCCAGGGGGCGGCACAGATACGCAGTATTTT.

This clone is a singleton in its sample. The CDR3 loop reads CASSRALEETQYF. CDR3 DNA sequence: TGTGCCAGCAGTCGCGCGCTGGAGGAGACCCAGTACTTC. The chain joins TRBV6-2 or TRBV6-3 to TRBJ2-5; D remains unclear. Trimming took off 5 bases at V and 5 bases at J, with 12 bases between the two ends. The germline V gene has CDR1 MNHEY and CDR2 SVGEGT. The CDR3 runs 13 residues.

This clone was seen once. V and J are TRBV5-6 and TRBJ2-3; TRBD1 matches 8 bases. V dropped 6 bases and J dropped 1; count of bases not matched to a gene: 10. Germline CDR1 SGHDT, CDR2 YYEEEE. CDR3 length equals 16 residues. The CDR3 reads CASIADRGRGTDTQYF. As DNA, the CDR3 is TGTGCCAGCATAGCAGACAGGGGACGTGGCACAGATACGCAGTATTTT.

The rearrangement joins TRBV7-9 to TRBJ2-1; a possible D gene is TRBD1 (5 bases). Deletions cut 5 bases from V and 7 bases from J, with 18 bases between. The CDR3 extends over 15 amino acids. Germline assignment: CDR1 SEHNR and CDR2 FQNEAQ (reference sequence). The CDR3 DNA sequence: TGTGCCAGCAGCCCCAAAGTCAGGGTCGGTAATGAGCAGTTCTTC. Translating gives CASSPKVRVGNEQFF. Full variable domain (remainder filled in from reference TRBV7-9 and TRBJ2-1): DTGVSQNPRHKITKRGQNVTFRCDPISEHNRLYWYRQTLGQGPEFLTYFQNEAQLEKSRLLSDRFSAERPKGSFSTLEIQRTEQGDSAMYLCASSPKVRVGNEQFFGPGTRLTVL.

The V and J genes are TRBV6-4 and TRBJ2-2; perhaps TRBD1 as D (5 bases). Trimming cost V 5 bases and J 5 bases, with 12 bases left between them. Germline CDR1 is MRHNA and CDR2 is SNTAGT. This CDR3 spans 14 amino acids. The CDR3 region has the DNA TGTGCCAGCAGTCCCCAGGGATTAACCGGGGAGCTGTTTTTT. Translating gives CASSPQGLTGELFF.

V and J are TRBV13 and TRBJ2-1; TRBD2 is a possible D gene (5 bases). This CDR3 has 17 amino acids. CDR1 and CDR2 (germline): PRHDT, FYEKMQ (reference sequence). The V and J ends lost 5 bases and 4 bases respectively, with 21 bases between them. CDR3 protein: CASSAPGIRARYNEQFF. In nucleotides, the CDR3 is TGTGCCAGCAGCGCACCCGGGATCCGGGCGAGATACAATGAGCAGTTCTTC. The full variable domain, its missing parts supplied by reference TRBV13 and TRBJ2-1, is AAGVIQSPRHLIKEKRETATLKCYPIPRHDTVYWYQQGPGQDPQFLISFYEKMQSDKGSIPDRFSAQQFSDYHSELNMSSLELGDSALYFCASSAPGIRARYNEQFFGPGTRLTVL.

This clone was observed a single time. One end of the junction is discordant with germline, which a read error may explain. The genes are TRBV12-3 or TRBV12-4 and TRBJ2-7; D ambiguous. This CDR3 has 12 residues. CDR3 amino acids: CASSLPLGEQYF. CDR3 bases: TGTGCCAGCAGTCTTCCCCTGGGCGAGCAGTATTTC.